This passage covers 26 T cell receptor beta chains from one sample sequenced in a study of identical twins. Using its own MiXCR run on the 5' RACE reads, TCRdb lists one record per CDR3 protein. The sample carries roughly 630,000 distinct CDR3 sequences, just over 7% recorded once. These data were also filed under a second study, of yellow fever vaccine responses in identical twins.

Sequences were obtained from PBMCs. The receptors derive from a woman between 18 and 30 years old in good health.

This clonotype appeared many times. The V gene is TRBV4-2, the J gene TRBJ2-1, with no clear D. The CDR3 has 14 residues. Germline assignment: CDR1 LGHNA and CDR2 YNFKEQ. V lost 0 bases and J lost 12, with 15 bases in between. The CDR3, as DNA: TGTGCCAGCAGCCAAGAGTATCCCCTAAAGGGGCAGTTCTTC. This codes for CASSQEYPLKGQFF.

This clonotype was counted a few times. The chain combines TRBV7-3 with TRBJ2-1, with D possibly being TRBD1 (6 bases). V was trimmed by 2 bases and J by 5 bases, leaving 10 bases between them. Germline lookup yields CDR1 SGHTA and CDR2 FQGTGA. This CDR3 spans 14 amino acids. The CDR3 nucleotides read TGTGCCAGCAGCTTAGATTGGACAGACAATGAGCAGTTCTTC. Amino acid sequence: CASSLDWTDNEQFF. Combining the CDR3 with reference TRBV7-3 and TRBJ2-1 gives the whole variable domain GAGVSQTPSNKVTEKGKYVELRCDPISGHTALYWYRQSLGQGPEFLIYFQGTGAADDSGLPNDRFFAVRPEGSVSTLKIQRTERGDSAVYLCASSLDWTDNEQFFGPGTRLTVL.

This clonotype was counted a few times. The rearrangement uses TRBV6-1 and TRBJ2-1, with 9 bases lining up with TRBD2. The germline V gene has CDR1 MNHNS and CDR2 SASEGT. CDR3 length equals 16 residues. V shed 2 bases and J 6 bases; nucleotides not matched to a gene: 8. Here the CDR3 DNA reads TGTGCCAGCAGTGAAAGGTCTCTAGCGGGGAGCAATGAGCAGTTCTTC. Protein sequence: CASSERSLAGSNEQFF.

This clonotype appeared a few times. The V call is TRBV9, the J call TRBJ2-1; TRBD2 aligns across 10 bases. This CDR3 is 18 amino acids long. CDR1 and CDR2 from the germline V gene are SGDLS and YYNGEE. V lost 3 bases and J lost 0; bases outside the gene matches: 9. DNA for the CDR3: TGTGCCAGCAGCGCCGAGCGGACTAGCGGAGCCTCCTACAATGAGCAGTTCTTC. Encoded protein: CASSAERTSGASYNEQFF.

This chain links TRBV20-1 with TRBJ2-4; D unclear. This CDR3 has 14 amino acids. The germline CDR1 and CDR2 sequences are DFQATT and SNEGSKA (reference sequence). The CDR3, as DNA: TGCAGCGCCCGCCTAGGTCAAGCCAAAAACATTCAGTACTTC. It encodes CSARLGQAKNIQYF.

This clonotype occurred many times. CDR3 sequence: CASSRDRAETQYF. The CDR3, as DNA: TGTGCCAGCAGCAGGGACAGGGCAGAGACCCAGTACTTC. V is TRBV11-2 and J is TRBJ2-5; 9 bases agree with TRBD1. CDR1 and CDR2 from the germline V gene are SGHAT and FQNNGV. J lost 4 bases, V lost 5 bases, and 2 bases had no gene match. This CDR3 has 13 residues.

The rearrangement joins TRBV7-9 to TRBJ1-1; tentatively, D is TRBD1 (5 bases). The V end was cut by 1 base, the J end by 1 base, with 10 bases between. The CDR3 is 15 residues long. CDR1 and CDR2 from the germline V gene are SEHNR and FQNEAQ (reference sequence). The CDR3 coding sequence is TGTGCCAGCAGCTTAGGACTTGGACAGAACACTGAAGCTTTCTTT. It encodes CASSLGLGQNTEAFF.

This clonotype has only a few counts. The chain recombines TRBV6-5 with TRBJ2-3; 10 bases are a match to TRBD2. With 5 bases clipped from V and 0 bases from J, the junction kept 5 bases outside the gene matches. The CDR3 runs to 16 residues. Looked up from germline, CDR1 is MNHEY and CDR2 is SVGAGI. CDR3 nucleotide sequence: TGTGCCAGCAGTATCCGACTAGCGGGTAGCACAGATACGCAGTATTTT. It codes for CASSIRLAGSTDTQYF.

This clonotype came up a few times. The V gene is TRBV12-3 or TRBV12-4, the J gene TRBJ2-3; TRBD2 might be the D (5 bases). The CDR3 contains 17 residues. Trimming stripped 4 bases from V and 0 bases from J, with 17 bases between. CDR3: CASSSTVASSSTDTQYF. The CDR3 DNA is TGTGCCAGCAGTTCCACAGTAGCGAGCTCTAGCACAGATACGCAGTATTTT.

This clonotype was recorded a few times. The rearrangement joins TRBV12-3 or TRBV12-4 to TRBJ2-3; D is unresolved. The CDR3 is 14 residues long. The germline V and J ends were trimmed by 0 bases and 2 bases, with 6 bases remaining between them. This CDR3 reads CASSLALYTDTQYF. The DNA of the CDR3 is TGTGCCAGCAGTTTAGCTCTGTACACAGATACGCAGTATTTT.

The chain carries TRBV5-6 and TRBJ2-1, with D unclear. This CDR3 region has 15 residues. From germline, CDR1 is SGHDT and CDR2 YYEEEE. V was cut by 1 base and J by 4 bases, with 12 bases left in between. CDR3 nucleotide sequence: TGTGCCAGCAGCTTGTCCATTGGAGCGTACAATGAGCAGTTCTTC. This translates into CASSLSIGAYNEQFF.

This clonotype was seen only a few times. The chain employs TRBV4-2 and TRBJ1-1; no clear D gene. The length of the CDR3 is 17 residues. The germline V and J ends were trimmed by 0 bases and 0 bases, with 14 bases remaining between them. The germline gives CDR1 LGHNA, CDR2 YNFKEQ. DNA of the CDR3: TGTGCCAGCAGCCAAGATCAGGATGACCTGATGAACACTGAAGCTTTCTTT. Its translation is CASSQDQDDLMNTEAFF.

This clonotype was detected ten times or more. The CDR3 spells CASTAGVAYEQYF. The CDR3 DNA follows: TGTGCCAGCACGGCAGGGGTTGCCTACGAGCAGTACTTC. The gene calls are TRBV12-3 or TRBV12-4 and TRBJ2-7, with D perhaps TRBD1 (6 bases). V was trimmed by 7 bases and J by 2 bases, leaving 12 bases between them. The CDR3 is 13 amino acids.

The CDR3 DNA sequence: TGTGCCAGCAGCTTAGGCCAGCCTAATCAGCCCCAGCATTTT. Protein: CASSLGQPNQPQHF. The chain is built from TRBV7-9 and TRBJ1-5; D call uncertain. CDR1 is SEHNR and CDR2 is FQNEAQ in the germline V gene (reference sequence). V lost 1 base to trimming and J lost 4 bases, with 8 bases between them. This CDR3 spans 14 amino acids.

This chain connects TRBV5-6 to TRBJ2-7; TRBD1 is a possible D gene (6 bases). CDR3 length equals 15 residues. The ends were cut back, 4 bases at V and 2 bases at J, with 16 bases in the middle. Germline V gene sequence: CDR1 SGHDT, CDR2 YYEEEE. The CDR3 spells CASSPKDRPTYEQYF. The CDR3 nucleotides are TGTGCCAGCAGCCCTAAAGACAGGCCTACCTACGAGCAGTACTTC.

This clonotype was detected only a few times. CDR3 amino acids: CASSLVSHGGGGGVVEQYF. The CDR3 DNA sequence: TGTGCCAGCAGCTTGGTGTCCCATGGTGGAGGCGGTGGCGTCGTCGAGCAGTACTTC. J is TRBJ2-7 and V is TRBV28; TRBD2 might be the D (5 bases). The V and J ends lost 6 bases and 6 bases respectively, with 33 bases between them. CDR3 size: 19 residues. Germline V CDR1 and CDR2: MDHEN, SYDVKM.

The chain uses TRBV10-3 and TRBJ2-1, with D tentatively TRBD2 (6 bases). The germline V gene has CDR1 ENHRY and CDR2 SYGVKD. The CDR3 sequence is 14 residues long. V was shortened by 2 bases and J by 6 bases, with 11 bases between the two germline ends. In nucleotides, the CDR3 is TGTGCCATCAGTGAGAAGGACTATTCCAATGAGCAGTTCTTC. This codes for CAISEKDYSNEQFF.

This clonotype was picked up a small number of times. The chain links TRBV10-3 to TRBJ1-2; maybe TRBD1 (6 bases). The germline V gene has CDR1 ENHRY and CDR2 SYGVKD. The ends were cut back, 4 bases at V and 4 bases at J, with 7 bases in the middle. There are 12 residues in the CDR3. The CDR3 DNA is TGTGCCATCAGTGGGACAGTCTATGGCTACACCTTC. It encodes CAISGTVYGYTF.

This clonotype was counted many times. The rearrangement links TRBV12-3 or TRBV12-4 to TRBJ2-5; unclear D gene. V lost 3 bases and J 7 bases, leaving 6 bases between the germline ends. The CDR3 spans 11 residues. Here the CDR3 reads CASSFRGTQYF. The CDR3 bases are TGTGCCAGCAGTTTTCGAGGGACCCAGTACTTC.

V is TRBV2 and J is TRBJ2-5; 9 bases are shared with TRBD2. The CDR3 has 18 amino acids. Looked up from germline, CDR1 is SNHLY and CDR2 is FYNNEI. The ends lost 6 bases at V and 2 bases at J; junction bases unmatched: 16. The CDR3 region has the DNA TGTGCCAGCAGCCCAGGACAGCCACTAGCGGGTCCTCAAGAGACCCAGTACTTC. Translating it yields CASSPGQPLAGPQETQYF.

This clonotype showed up many times. The V and J genes are TRBV20-1 and TRBJ2-1, with 8 nucleotides matching TRBD2. The CDR3 sequence is 14 residues long. V lost 1 base, J lost 3 bases, and 2 bases stayed unmatched. CDR1 and CDR2 from the germline V gene are DFQATT and SNEGSKA (reference sequence). The CDR3: CSARVGRDYNEQFF. Written as DNA, the CDR3 is TGCAGTGCTAGAGTCGGGAGGGACTACAATGAGCAGTTCTTC.

This clonotype came up many times. The chain joins TRBV29-1 to TRBJ1-1; 8 bases are shared with TRBD1. Germline lookup yields CDR1 SQVTM and CDR2 ANQGSEA. Germline trimming cut 5 bases from V and 2 bases from J; bases unmatched to any gene: 4. The CDR3 length is 13 residues. The CDR3 region has the DNA TGCAGCGTTCGACAGGGGACTAACACTGAAGCTTTCTTT. As protein: CSVRQGTNTEAFF.

This clonotype was seen only a few times. The chain has TRBV28 and TRBJ2-3; no clear D. Trimming took off 6 bases at V and 6 bases at J, with 13 bases between the two ends. The germline CDR1 and CDR2 sequences are MDHEN and SYDVKM. The CDR3 is 13 residues long. The CDR3 sequence is CASRRRIVDTQYF. The CDR3, as DNA: TGTGCCAGCAGGCGTAGGATCGTTGATACGCAGTATTTT.

The chain carries TRBV12-3 or TRBV12-4 and TRBJ2-1; the match to TRBD2 covers 12 bases. The length of the CDR3 is 19 residues. Trimming cost V 3 bases and J 0 bases; bases outside gene matches: 9. The CDR3 bases are TGTGCCAGCAGTTTGGGGCTAGCGGGGGGGTACCCCTCCTACAATGAGCAGTTCTTC. This codes for CASSLGLAGGYPSYNEQFF.

This chain uses TRBV5-1 with TRBJ1-2; TRBD1 matches 9 bases. J gave up 7 bases and V 4 bases, and 8 bases lay outside the gene matches. This CDR3 is built from 14 residues. Looked up from germline, CDR1 is SGHRS and CDR2 is YFSETQ. The CDR3 sequence is CASSRTGTGSGYTF. In DNA, the CDR3 is TGCGCCAGCAGCAGAACCGGGACAGGGTCTGGCTACACCTTC. Combining the CDR3 with reference TRBV5-1 and TRBJ1-2 gives the whole variable domain KAGVTQTPRYLIKTRGQQVTLSCSPISGHRSVSWYQQTPGQGLQFLFEYFSETQRNKGNFPGRFSGRQFSNSRSEMNVSTLELGDSALYLCASSRTGTGSGYTFGSGTRLTVV.

This clonotype was seen at least ten times. The rearrangement uses TRBV12-3 or TRBV12-4 and TRBJ2-2; D is ambiguous. The CDR3 has 10 amino acids. With 5 bases removed from V and 7 bases from J, the gap between germline ends came to 2 bases. The CDR3: CASSGGELFF. CDR3 DNA sequence: TGTGCCAGCAGTGGCGGGGAGCTGTTTTTT.